The 10 T cell receptor beta chains given below trace back to one sample, sequenced in a study of T cell responses to AZD1222 COVID-19 vaccine (dated by TCRdb to the early 2020s). The library was generated by the immunoSEQ multiplex PCR assay. Drawn from immuneACCESS, this table holds only the in-frame rearrangements with V and J called that TCRdb kept. Clones are partly lost; checked studies trace under half to an unresolved V gene and leave the rest unexplained. The sample includes approximately 190,000 clones, with approximately 90% observed a single time. Jointly, the top ten make up 3.6% of the sample. The time point label, read with the paper, signifies: about 28 days (+/-7) after the second vaccine dose. The label giving this sample's treatment or condition can be read as: meningococcal conjugate vaccine given as trial control. The sequences come from peripheral blood, collected 28 days after the second dose of the MenACWY control vaccine. These receptors were collected from an adult who received the MenACWY meningococcal vaccine as a control.

In this sample, this clone turned up once. CDR3 sequence: CASTVEGRYEQYF. CDR3 nucleotides: TGTGCCAGCACTGTGGAGGGCCGCTACGAGCAGTACTTC. The chain joins TRBV28 to TRBJ2-7; the D gene is possibly TRBD2 (6 bases). CDR1 is MDHEN, CDR2 SYDVKM, per germline. The CDR3 length is 13 residues. The ends were cut back, 7 bases at V and 3 bases at J, with 13 bases in the middle. The full variable domain, with the rest looked up from reference TRBV28 and TRBJ2-7, is DVKVTQSSRYLVKRTGEKVFLECVQDMDHENMFWYRQDPGLGLRLIYFSYDVKMKEKGDIPEGYSVSREKKERFSLILESASTNQTSMYLCASTVEGRYEQYFGPGTRLTVT.

V and J are TRBV7-2 and TRBJ1-2, with D maybe TRBD1 (5 bases). The length of the CDR3 is 13 residues. The germline V and J ends were trimmed by 5 bases and 8 bases, with 15 bases remaining between them. Per the germline V gene, CDR1 is SGHTA and CDR2 is FQGNSA. DNA of the CDR3: TGTGCCAGCAGCCGGGGACTTTCAGGGGGCTACACCTTC. Its protein product is CASSRGLSGGYTF.

This chain uses TRBV6-1 with TRBJ1-1; D unresolved. Trimming removed 2 bases at V and 7 bases at J, with 8 bases between. The CDR3 sequence is 12 residues long. Germline V gene lookup returns CDR1 MNHNS and CDR2 SASEGT. CDR3 DNA sequence: TGTGCCAGCAGTGAATACCAGGATGAAGCTTTCTTT. It encodes CASSEYQDEAFF.

In its sample, this clone was seen a few times. The chain joins TRBV9 to TRBJ2-2, with 9 bases lining up with TRBD1. The CDR3 is 18 residues long. V was pared by 3 bases and J by 4 bases, with 13 bases of the junction left unmatched. Per germline, CDR1 SGDLS and CDR2 YYNGEE. For the CDR3, the DNA is TGTGCCAGCAGCGCCCTAACCGGCGGGACAGGGAGCACCGGGGAGCTGTTTTTT. It encodes CASSALTGGTGSTGELFF. Together with reference TRBV9 and TRBJ2-2, the CDR3 gives the full variable domain: DSGVTQTPKHLITATGQRVTLRCSPRSGDLSVYWYQQSLDQGLQFLIQYYNGEERAKGNILERFSAQQFPDLHSELNLSSLELGDSALYFCASSALTGGTGSTGELFFGEGSRLTVL.

The chain uses TRBV19 and TRBJ1-1, with a possible D match to TRBD1 (5 bases). Trimming removed 5 bases at V and 0 bases at J, with 19 bases between. CDR3 size: 17 residues. The germline V gene has CDR1 LNHDA and CDR2 SQIVND (reference sequence). The CDR3 region has the DNA TGTGCCAGTAGTTCCGGGGGTGCCTTACGGATGAACACTGAAGCTTTCTTT. Translating gives CASSSGGALRMNTEAFF. Full variable domain (outside the CDR3, taken from reference TRBV19 and TRBJ1-1): DGGITQSPKYLFRKEGQNVTLSCEQNLNHDAMYWYRQDPGQGLRLIYYSQIVNDFQKGDIAEGYSVSREKKESFPLTVTSAQKNPTAFYLCASSSGGALRMNTEAFFGQGTRLTVV.

The chain links TRBV14 to TRBJ2-5; the D is unclear. The CDR3 has 16 amino acids. The V and J ends lost 0 bases and 1 base respectively, with 12 bases between them. CDR1 and CDR2 (germline): SGHDN, FVKESK. The chain's CDR3 is CASSQDVWLPQETQYF. The CDR3 region has the DNA TGTGCCAGCAGCCAAGACGTATGGCTGCCCCAAGAGACCCAGTACTTC.

The chain combines TRBV6-2 or TRBV6-3 with TRBJ2-3; possible D gene TRBD1, 6 bases. There are 14 residues in the CDR3. Germline lookup yields CDR1 MNHEY and CDR2 SVGEGT. Trimming shortened V by 2 bases and J by 4 bases, and 10 bases separated the two germline ends. The CDR3 coding sequence is TGTGCCAGCAGTTACAGCAGGGGAGCAGATACGCAGTATTTT. Residues: CASSYSRGADTQYF.

The chain joins TRBV12-3 or TRBV12-4 to TRBJ2-1; D gene ambiguous. With 6 bases removed from V and 7 bases from J, the gap between germline ends came to 13 bases. The CDR3 is made up of 13 amino acids. The CDR3 bases are TGTGCCAGCAGCTCACAAGGCCCGAATGAGCAGTTCTTC. It codes for CASSSQGPNEQFF.

The V gene is TRBV7-7, the J gene TRBJ2-7, with D perhaps TRBD2 (5 bases). The CDR3 covers 14 residues. Between the trimmed V and J ends, which lost 5 bases and 6 bases, there was a span of 17 bases. Per germline, CDR1 SSHAT and CDR2 FNYEAQ (reference sequence). The CDR3 coding sequence is TGTGCCAGCAGCCCGGGGTGGCAGGATAGCGAGCAGTACTTC. It specifies CASSPGWQDSEQYF. The full variable domain, completed using reference TRBV7-7 and TRBJ2-7, is GAGVSQSPRYKVTKRGQDVTLRCDPISSHATLYWYQQALGQGPEFLTYFNYEAQPDKSGLPSDRFSAERPEGSISTLTIQRTEQRDSAMYRCASSPGWQDSEQYFGPGTRLTVT.

The chain's CDR3 is CASSLFSRKPNTGELFF. Written as DNA, the CDR3 is TGTGCCAGCAGTTTATTCTCGAGGAAACCGAACACCGGGGAGCTGTTTTTT. The chain employs TRBV27 and TRBJ2-2; unclear D gene. CDR1 is MNHEY, CDR2 SMNVEV, per germline (reference sequence). The CDR3 has 17 amino acids. Trimming took 1 base from V and 0 from J, leaving 12 bases between them.